This TCR beta chain was identified in a study of vaccination effects on CD4 cells after COVID-19. Study-wide points: Both infection-induced and vaccine-induced clones contracted markedly at late post-vaccination timepoints. There was only 1 of 255 vaccine-induced clones in healthy vaccinees that cross-reacted with common cold coronaviruses.

With the ViraFEST assay, the study expanded antigen-specific CD4+ T cells using viral peptide pools, then sequenced them. Subsequent to a culture period of roughly 11 days, CD4+ T cells were isolated. Two-dose vaccination with either BNT162b2 or mRNA-1273 was given to the participants. The study found no prior SARS-CoV-2 infection in the vaccine recipients, who tested negative for nucleocapsid antibodies. Cultures received IL-2 medium that replaced half the medium on days 3 and 7. This clone was seen only a few times. The antigen is undetermined. The repertoire was sequenced with immunoSEQ multiplex PCR; TCRdb's copy has only in-frame clones and lacks some. The sample lists approximately 78,000 clones, 81% seen once, with 0.95% to 1.5% in the top ten. The junction had 7 bases not matched to a gene; V was cut back by 5 bases and J by 3 bases. The germline V gene has CDR1 MNHEY and CDR2 SMNVEV (reference sequence). This CDR3 spans 16 amino acids.

The TCR comes from a human donor who received a COVID-19 vaccine. V usage is TRBV27 and J usage is TRBJ2-1; 10 positions agree with TRBD2. Sequenced material: CD4+ T cells from PBMCs cultured with HCoV-229E spike peptides, taken after COVID-19 vaccination. Here the CDR3 reads CASSQPGLARYNEQFF. CDR3 sequence (DNA): TGTGCCAGCAGTCAACCGGGACTAGCGCGCTACAATGAGCAGTTCTTC.